This T cell receptor (beta chain) was recovered during a study of somatic mutations in cytotoxic T cells in rheumatoid arthritis (dated by TCRdb to about 2017). Concerning the study at large: Patient peripheral blood (30 ml EDTA) was drawn right after diagnosis and before any treatment started. The median ages of the patient and control groups were essentially identical. Whether expanded CD8+ T-cell clones in untreated, newly diagnosed rheumatoid arthritis carry somatic mutations was the study question, and clonality was characterized with TCRB deep sequencing. TCRB deep sequencing covered roughly 60 patients with rheumatoid arthritis along with 15 to 25 healthy controls. Some T-cell populations stained with V beta antibodies were sorted by flow on a FACSAria II or Sony SH800 to nearly 100% purity, with sorted V beta1+ cells additionally subjected to TCRB sequencing. The study at large found these results: An increase of CD8+ clonality with age was seen in patients (Spearman r ~ 0.45) but not in healthy controls. There was no significant difference in CD8+ T-cell clonality between rheumatoid arthritis patients and age-matched healthy controls. Several identical CD8+ TCRB sequences were found in both blood and synovial fluid, and in about an eighth of the roughly 65 patients the largest CD8+ clone exceeded 20% of CD8+ cells. It was unknown which antigens the expanded CD8+ clones targeted, and their absence from virus-specific databases did not exclude viral specificity. The finding that TRBV07 was slightly underrepresented in patients was left unadjusted for multiple comparisons.

About this clone itself: It has no known antigen specificity. It has no much larger one-base neighbor in the sample; base qualities were not kept.

According to the germline V gene (reference sequence), CDR1 reads MNHEY and CDR2 reads SMNVEV. From its cysteine to its phenylalanine, the CDR3 spans 13 amino acids. The retained sequence is limited to the CDR3, 39 bases, with the frame set at the first base. At the junction V is shortened by 4 bases and J by 2 bases; bases outside the gene matches: 2. Flow cytometry confirmed the purity of CD4+ and CD8+ cells that had been isolated by positive magnetic bead selection on an AutoMACS. Initial screening for clonal expansions relied on flow cytometry with a TCR V beta antibody panel, after which sorted CD8+ fractions underwent TCRB deep sequencing for characterization. Isolation of peripheral blood mononuclear cells was done through Ficoll-Paque PLUS density gradient separation. DNA was extracted from CD4-enriched, CD8-enriched or PBMC samples with Nucleospin Tissue or Tissue XS kits and quantified with a Qubit 2.0 fluorometer.

The immunoSEQ assay was applied to genomic DNA for TCRB CDR3 sequencing. On the authors' methods: Patient CD8+ clones larger than 1% were compared against published virus-specific TCRB sequences, and only a few matched. Analyses were restricted to productive TCRB rearrangements. Defining a clone by its unique TCRB CDR3 sequence, the study calculated clonality as a productive clonality index derived from Shannon entropy. Repertoire overlap between two samples was calculated from the template counts of each clone relative to total templates per sample. A correlation with a Spearman r of roughly 0.61 was found between V-gene usage by flow cytometry and V-gene usage by TCRB sequencing. TCRdb took over this immuneACCESS table, retaining in-frame rearrangements with V and J assigned. Such tables are incomplete; in checked studies, under half of the missing clones stem from an unresolved V gene, and the remainder is unexplained. Clone size and V and J calls were adopted from that table, with D and trimming inferred from the DNA. For this sample there are over 15,000 clones; roughly four fifths appear just once. Jointly, the top ten make up roughly 9.8% of the sample.

The sequence joins TRBV27 to TRBJ2-7; 7 nucleotides in the junction match TRBD2. The sequenced sample consisted of CD8+ T cells sorted from blood. The clonotype was recovered from a man aged 18 to 29 with rheumatoid arthritis. The CDR3 region: CASSSGGTYEQYF. The DNA sequence is TGTGCCAGCAGTTCGGGGGGAACCTACGAGCAGTACTTC.